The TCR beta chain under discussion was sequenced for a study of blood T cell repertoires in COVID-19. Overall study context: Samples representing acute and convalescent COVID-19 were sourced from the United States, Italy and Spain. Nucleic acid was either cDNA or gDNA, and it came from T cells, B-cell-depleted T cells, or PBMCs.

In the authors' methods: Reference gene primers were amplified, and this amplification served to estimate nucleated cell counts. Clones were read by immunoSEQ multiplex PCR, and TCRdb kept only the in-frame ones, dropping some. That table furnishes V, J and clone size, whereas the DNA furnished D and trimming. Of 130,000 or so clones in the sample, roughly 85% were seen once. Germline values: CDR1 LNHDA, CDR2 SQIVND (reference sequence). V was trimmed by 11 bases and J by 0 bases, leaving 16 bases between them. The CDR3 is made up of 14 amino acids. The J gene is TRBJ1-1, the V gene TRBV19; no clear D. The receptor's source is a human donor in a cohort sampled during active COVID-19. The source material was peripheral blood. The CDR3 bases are TGTGCCTGGCCCAAGGAGGTCATGAACACTGAAGCTTTCTTT. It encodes CAWPKEVMNTEAFF.